This T cell receptor (beta chain) was documented in a study of blood T cell repertoires in COVID-19. Study overall: The United States, Italy and Spain were the sources of the acute and convalescent COVID-19 samples. In each case, the material was cDNA or gDNA derived from T cells, B-cell-depleted T cells, or PBMCs.

As originally analysed: Reference gene primer amplification gave estimated nucleated cell counts. TCRdb's table, derived via immunoSEQ multiplex PCR, lists solely in-frame clones and lacks some. That table is the source of V, J and clone size, and D and trimming were worked out from the DNA. The repertoire holds under 200,000 clones, 80% to 85% seen once, with roughly an eighth in the top ten. After removal of 4 bases from V and 4 bases from J, the junction contained 4 bases not matched to a gene. CDR1 MNHEY and CDR2 SVGAGI come from the germline V gene. The CDR3 spans 14 residues. The rearrangement uses TRBV6-5 and TRBJ1-1; 9 nucleotides agree with TRBD1. The specimen was peripheral blood. The source is a man younger than 30 with active or convalescent COVID-19. The CDR3 reads CASSFATGGTEAFF. In DNA, the CDR3 is TGTGCCAGCAGTTTTGCGACAGGGGGCACTGAAGCTTTCTTT.